These T cell receptor beta chains were read from a single sample in a study of blood T cell repertoires in COVID-19. Here immunoSEQ multiplex PCR was the method, and the copy in TCRdb shows in-frame clones only, minus some. The sample has about 310,000 clones; 70% to 90% are singletons. Material for sequencing was PBMCs or T cells enriched from blood (not recorded which). These receptors all stem from a middle-aged woman who had recovered from COVID-19. CDR3s include the opening cysteine and the closing phenylalanine or tryptophan. Fields, in order: J gene, V gene, D gene, clone size, CDR3 DNA, CDR3 protein. A D gene is named only where the DNA matches it firmly. Not all rows give a size; the values are once, few, many and, for expanded clones, a class.

>TRBJ1-5|TRBV7-2|TRBD1|.
TGTGCCAGCAGCCCGGGGGACAGTCCAAATCAGCCCCAGCATTTT
CASSPGDSPNQPQHF
>TRBJ2-3|TRBV7-2|.|.
TGTGCCAGCAGCTTAGTAGCGGCAGATACGCAGTATTTT
CASSLVAADTQYF
>TRBJ2-7|TRBV7-9|.|.
TGTGCCAGCAGCTTAGGGTCAACAGGGTCCTACGAGCAGTACTTC
CASSLGSTGSYEQYF
>TRBJ1-6|TRBV30|.|.
TGTGCCCATTTCCCGGGAGCTGGAACTGCCCTCCACTTT
CAHFPGAGTALHF
>TRBJ2-1|TRBV29-1|TRBD2|few
TGCAGCGTTCAAGCGGGAGGGCCTAATGAGCAGTTCTTC
CSVQAGGPNEQFF
>TRBJ1-2|TRBV7-2|TRBD1|.
TGTGCCAGCAGCTTAGTAGGTTTCCAGGGGGCGACTGGCTACACCTTC
CASSLVGFQGATGYTF
>TRBJ1-2|TRBV6-5|.|.
TGTGCCAGCAGTTACTTATCAGGAAGGAATGGCTACACCTTC
CASSYLSGRNGYTF
>TRBJ1-4|TRBV19|.|.
TGTGCCAGTAGTCCAGCGTGGGGCGTTAATGAAAAACTGTTTTTT
CASSPAWGVNEKLFF
>TRBJ2-1|TRBV15|TRBD1|.
TGTGCCACCAGCAGAGGGACAGGGGACAATGAGCAGTTCTTC
CATSRGTGDNEQFF
>TRBJ2-5|TRBV7-3|.|.
TGTGCCAGCAGCTTATCCGTACAAGAGACCCAGTACTTC
CASSLSVQETQYF
>TRBJ2-1|TRBV5-1|.|.
TGCGCCAGCAGCCGAACTATGAATGAGCAGTTCTTC
CASSRTMNEQFF
>TRBJ2-5|TRBV24-1|TRBD2|.
TGTGCCACCAGTGCGGCTAGCGGGAGGGCCCAGCAGGAGACCCAGTACTTC
CATSAASGRAQQETQYF
>TRBJ2-1|TRBV7-3|.|.
TGTGCCAGCAGCGCAGCTCTAGTGAATGAGCAGTTCTTC
CASSAALVNEQFF
>TRBJ2-3|TRBV11-1|TRBD2|.
TGTGCCAGCAGCTTAGCTAGCGGGGGCATTGATACGCAGTATTTT
CASSLASGGIDTQYF
>TRBJ1-6|TRBV7-6|TRBD1|once
TGTGCCAGCAGCGCGAGACAGGGGGCTGGGAATTCACCCCTCCACTTT
CASSARQGAGNSPLHF
>TRBJ2-7|TRBV28|TRBD2|few
TGTGCCAGCAGCTCCCGACTAGCGGGGGCTAGGTACGAGCAGTACTTC
CASSSRLAGARYEQYF
>TRBJ1-2|TRBV7-2|.|.
TGTGCCAGCAGTCCAAACCCGGACTATGGCTACACCTTC
CASSPNPDYGYTF
>TRBJ1-1|TRBV29-1|.|.
TGCAGCGTACAGGGGAACACTGAAGCTTTCTTT
CSVQGNTEAFF
>TRBJ2-3|TRBV21-1|.|once
TGTGCCAGCAGCACCCGGACTAGCGGGAGCGATACGCAGTATTTT
CASSTRTSGSDTQYF
>TRBJ2-5|TRBV2|.|.
TGTGCCAGCAGTGACGTCGGGGAGTCCCCAGAGACCCAGTACTTC
CASSDVGESPETQYF
>TRBJ1-2|TRBV19|.|.
TGTGCCAGTAGTAGCTCAGGAAATGGCTACACCTTC
CASSSSGNGYTF
>TRBJ1-4|TRBV28|.|.
TGTGCCAGCAGTTCTAACACGAGGGCCACTGGATCAAGGGTTTTT
CASSSNTRATGSRVF
>TRBJ2-7|TRBV18|TRBD1|.
TGTGCCAGCTCACCCTTGACGGGCAGGGGGCTTAGCGAGCAGTACTTC
CASSPLTGRGLSEQYF
>TRBJ1-1|TRBV18|.|.
TGTGCCAGCTCACCACCGCGGGGGGACACTGAAGCTTTCTTT
CASSPPRGDTEAFF
>TRBJ2-7|TRBV7-2|TRBD2|.
TGTGCCAGCAGCCGTCGGACTAGCGGGGTATACGAGCAGTACTTC
CASSRRTSGVYEQYF
>TRBJ1-5|TRBV28|.|.
TGTGCCAGCAGTTTATCGACCAAAGACAGGAGGTATAGCAATCAGCCCCAGCATTTT
CASSLSTKDRRYSNQPQHF
>TRBJ2-1|TRBV9|.|.
TGTGCCAGCAGCTTAGCTAACAATGAGCAGTTCTTC
CASSLANNEQFF
>TRBJ2-7|TRBV11-2|TRBD1|.
TGTGCCAGCAGAAAGACAGGGCTATTAGAGCAGTACTTC
CASRKTGLLEQYF
>TRBJ2-5|TRBV3-1/TRBV3-2|TRBD2|.
TGTGCCAGCAGCCAAAATCTAGCGGGGGGAGGGGGCCAGTACTTC
CASSQNLAGGGGQYF
>TRBJ1-2|TRBV11-2|.|.
TGTGCCAGCAGCTTAGGAACGAGGAGGGATGATGGCTACACCTTC
CASSLGTRRDDGYTF
>TRBJ2-7|TRBV30|.|.
TGTGCCTGGAGTGTTGCTAACGAGCAGTACTTC
CAWSVANEQYF
>TRBJ2-5|TRBV7-9|TRBD1|.
TGTGCCAGCAGCACAGGGACAGCCCAAGAGACCCAGTACTTC
CASSTGTAQETQYF
>TRBJ1-4|TRBV7-8|TRBD1|.
TGTGCCAGCAGCTCACTAGCCGGGACAGGGAAGGAAAAACTGTTTTTT
CASSSLAGTGKEKLFF
>TRBJ1-6|TRBV4-3|TRBD1|.
TGCGCCAGCAGCCAAGATTCGGGACAGGGTAGATCCTATAATTCACCCCTCCACTTT
CASSQDSGQGRSYNSPLHF
>TRBJ2-5|TRBV11-3|TRBD2|.
TGTGCCAGCAGCTTAGGGGACTATCAAGAGACCCAGTACTTC
CASSLGDYQETQYF
>TRBJ1-1|TRBV25-1|.|.
TGTGCCAGCAGTGAATCTCGAGGTGTGACTGAAGCTTTCTTT
CASSESRGVTEAFF
>TRBJ1-4|TRBV30|.|.
TGTGCCTGCCGGGGGGGCGTTAATGAAAAACTGTTTTTT
CACRGGVNEKLFF
>TRBJ2-7|TRBV5-5|TRBD2|.
TGTGCCAGCAGCTTGCTAGCGGGACCAGACCCCCCGAACTACGAGCAGTACTTC
CASSLLAGPDPPNYEQYF
>TRBJ1-4|TRBV3-1/TRBV3-2|TRBD1|.
TGTGCCAGCAGGAAGGACAGGGCTCAACTTCTTAATGAAAAACTGTTTTTT
CASRKDRAQLLNEKLFF
>TRBJ1-4|TRBV10-3|TRBD1|.
TGTGCCATCAGTTTGGGACAGGGTGATGAAAAACTGTTTTTT
CAISLGQGDEKLFF
>TRBJ1-5|TRBV5-6|TRBD1|.
TGTGCCAGCAGCTTAGCTACCGACAGGGCTTATAGCAATCAGCCCCAGCATTTT
CASSLATDRAYSNQPQHF
>TRBJ2-7|TRBV15|.|.
TGTGCCACCAGCAGAGATCGGCAGGGTCGAGGCGAGCAGTACTTC
CATSRDRQGRGEQYF
>TRBJ2-3|TRBV7-6|TRBD2|.
TGTGCCAGCAGCGGACTAGCTGATACGCAGTATTTT
CASSGLADTQYF
>TRBJ1-2|TRBV27|TRBD1|.
TGTGCCAGCAGTTTATGGACAGGACATGAGGGTGGCTACACCTTC
CASSLWTGHEGGYTF
>TRBJ2-2|TRBV10-1|.|.
TGCGCCAGCAGTCCCAAATCCGGTGGCGGGGAGCTGTTTTTT
CASSPKSGGGELFF
>TRBJ1-1|TRBV11-3|TRBD1|.
TGTGCCAGCAGCTGGACAGGGGGCACTGAAGCTTTCTTT
CASSWTGGTEAFF
>TRBJ1-5|TRBV19|.|few
TGTGCCAGTAGGTTCACTAATCAGCCCCAGCATTTT
CASRFTNQPQHF
>TRBJ2-7|TRBV7-2|TRBD2|.
TGTGCCAGCAGATGGAGCGGGAGCTACGAGCAGTACTTC
CASRWSGSYEQYF